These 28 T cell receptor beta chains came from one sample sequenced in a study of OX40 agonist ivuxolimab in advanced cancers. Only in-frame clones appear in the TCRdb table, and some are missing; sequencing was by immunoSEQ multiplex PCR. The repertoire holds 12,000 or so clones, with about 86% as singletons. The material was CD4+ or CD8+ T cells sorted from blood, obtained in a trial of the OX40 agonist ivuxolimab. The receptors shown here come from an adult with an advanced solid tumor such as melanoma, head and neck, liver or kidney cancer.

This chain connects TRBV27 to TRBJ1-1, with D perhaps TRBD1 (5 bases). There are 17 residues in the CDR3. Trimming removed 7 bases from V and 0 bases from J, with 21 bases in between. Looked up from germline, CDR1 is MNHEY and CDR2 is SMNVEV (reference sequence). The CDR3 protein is CASNVRWDRTLNTEAFF. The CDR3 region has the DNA TGTGCCAGCAACGTGAGATGGGACCGCACCCTGAACACTGAAGCTTTCTTT.

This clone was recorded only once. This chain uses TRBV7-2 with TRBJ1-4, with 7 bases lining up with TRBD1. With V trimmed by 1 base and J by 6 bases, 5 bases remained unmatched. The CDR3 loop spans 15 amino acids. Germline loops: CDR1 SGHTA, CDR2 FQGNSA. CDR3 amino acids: CASSLVGTEYEKLFF. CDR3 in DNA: TGTGCCAGCAGCTTAGTAGGGACAGAATATGAAAAACTGTTTTTT.

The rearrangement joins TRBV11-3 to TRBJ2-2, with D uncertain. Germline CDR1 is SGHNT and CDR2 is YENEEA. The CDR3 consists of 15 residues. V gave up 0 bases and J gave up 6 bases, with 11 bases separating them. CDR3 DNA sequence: TGTGCCAGCAGCTTAGACCGCTCGGAATCCGGGGAGCTGTTTTTT. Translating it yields CASSLDRSESGELFF.

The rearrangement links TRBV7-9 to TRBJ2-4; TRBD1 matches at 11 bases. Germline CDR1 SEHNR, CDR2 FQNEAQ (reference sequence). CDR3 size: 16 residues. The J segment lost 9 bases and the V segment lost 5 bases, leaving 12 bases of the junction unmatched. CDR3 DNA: TGTGCCAGCAGCCGCAACACCGGGACAGGGGGTATCATTCAGTACTTC. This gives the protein CASSRNTGTGGIIQYF.

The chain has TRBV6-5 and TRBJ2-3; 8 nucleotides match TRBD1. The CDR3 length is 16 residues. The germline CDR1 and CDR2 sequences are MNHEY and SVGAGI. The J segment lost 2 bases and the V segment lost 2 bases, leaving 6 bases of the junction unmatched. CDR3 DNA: TGTGCCAGCAGTTACGGGGACAGGCCGAACACAGATACGCAGTATTTT. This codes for CASSYGDRPNTDTQYF.

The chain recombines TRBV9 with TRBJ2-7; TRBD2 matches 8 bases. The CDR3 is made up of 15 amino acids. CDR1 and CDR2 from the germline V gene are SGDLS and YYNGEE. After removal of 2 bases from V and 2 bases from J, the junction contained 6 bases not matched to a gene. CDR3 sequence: CASSVAGGRAYEQYF. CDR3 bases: TGTGCCAGCAGCGTGGCGGGGGGCCGGGCCTACGAGCAGTACTTC.

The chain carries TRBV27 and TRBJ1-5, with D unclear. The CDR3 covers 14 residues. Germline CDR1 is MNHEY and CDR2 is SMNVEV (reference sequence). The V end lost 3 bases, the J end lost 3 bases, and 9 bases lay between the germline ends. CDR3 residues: CASSFLGSNQPQHF. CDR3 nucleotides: TGTGCCAGCAGTTTTTTGGGGTCCAATCAGCCCCAGCATTTT.

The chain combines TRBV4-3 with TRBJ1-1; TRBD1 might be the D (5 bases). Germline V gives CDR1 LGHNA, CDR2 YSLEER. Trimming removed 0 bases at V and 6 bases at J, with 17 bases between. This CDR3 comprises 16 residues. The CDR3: CASSQDRWGTYPEAFF. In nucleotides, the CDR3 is TGCGCCAGCAGCCAAGACCGTTGGGGGACCTACCCTGAAGCTTTCTTT.

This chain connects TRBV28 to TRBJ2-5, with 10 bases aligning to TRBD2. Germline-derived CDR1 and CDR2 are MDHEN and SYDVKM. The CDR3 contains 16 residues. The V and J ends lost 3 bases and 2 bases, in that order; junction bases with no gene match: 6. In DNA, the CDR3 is TGTGCCAGCAGTTTTAGCCTAGCGGGGGAGCAAGAGACCCAGTACTTC. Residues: CASSFSLAGEQETQYF.

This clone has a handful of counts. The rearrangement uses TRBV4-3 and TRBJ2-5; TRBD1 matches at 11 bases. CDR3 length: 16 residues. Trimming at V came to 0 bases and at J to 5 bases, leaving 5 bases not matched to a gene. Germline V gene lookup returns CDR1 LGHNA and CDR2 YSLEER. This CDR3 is CASSQDGQGARETQYF. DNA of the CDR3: TGCGCCAGCAGCCAAGATGGACAGGGGGCTAGGGAGACCCAGTACTTC.

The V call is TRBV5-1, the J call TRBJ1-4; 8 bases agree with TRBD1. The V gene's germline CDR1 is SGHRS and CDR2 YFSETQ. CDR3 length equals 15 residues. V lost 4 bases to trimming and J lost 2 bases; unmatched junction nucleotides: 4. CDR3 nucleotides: TGCGCCAGCAGCGCTACAGGGGGGACTAATGAAAAACTGTTTTTT. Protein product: CASSATGGTNEKLFF.

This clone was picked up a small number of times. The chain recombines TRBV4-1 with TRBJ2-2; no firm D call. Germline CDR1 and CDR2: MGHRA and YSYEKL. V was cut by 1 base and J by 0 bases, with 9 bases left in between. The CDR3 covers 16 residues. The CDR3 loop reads CASSQVGRSNTGELFF. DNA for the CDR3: TGCGCCAGCAGCCAAGTAGGAAGGTCGAACACCGGGGAGCTGTTTTTT.

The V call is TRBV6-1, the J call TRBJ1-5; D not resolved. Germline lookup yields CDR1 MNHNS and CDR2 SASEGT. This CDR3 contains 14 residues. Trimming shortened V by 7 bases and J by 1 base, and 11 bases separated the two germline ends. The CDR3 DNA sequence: TGTGCCAGCAAAGGAGAAGGGAGCAATCAGCCCCAGCATTTT. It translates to CASKGEGSNQPQHF.

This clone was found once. CDR3 protein: CASSLGSGSYEQYF. The CDR3 bases are TGCGCCAGCAGCTTGGGGTCGGGCAGTTACGAGCAGTACTTC. The chain has TRBV5-1 and TRBJ2-5; D not certain. TRBJ2-7 explains the end of the DNA better; the J call may be wrong. The germline gives CDR1 SGHRS, CDR2 YFSETQ. The CDR3 totals 14 residues.

DNA of the CDR3: TGTGCCAGCAGCTTGGTAAAGGGGAGACAAGAGACCCAGTACTTC. This sequence encodes CASSLVKGRQETQYF. V usage is TRBV5-6 and J usage is TRBJ2-5; D is possibly TRBD1 or TRBD2 (5 bases each). Germline CDR1 SGHDT, CDR2 YYEEEE. V was shortened by 0 bases and J by 2 bases, with 11 bases between the two germline ends. This CDR3 has 15 amino acids.

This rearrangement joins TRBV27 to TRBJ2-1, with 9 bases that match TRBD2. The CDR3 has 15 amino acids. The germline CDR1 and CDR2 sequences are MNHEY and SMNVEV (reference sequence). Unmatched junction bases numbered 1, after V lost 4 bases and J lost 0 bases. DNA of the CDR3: TGTGCCAGCAGTTATAGCGGGAGCTCCTACAATGAGCAGTTCTTC. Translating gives CASSYSGSSYNEQFF.

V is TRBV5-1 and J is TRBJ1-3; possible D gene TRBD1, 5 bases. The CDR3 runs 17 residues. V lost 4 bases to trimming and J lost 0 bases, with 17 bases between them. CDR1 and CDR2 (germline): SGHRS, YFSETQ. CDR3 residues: CASSPNGGGYSGNTIYF. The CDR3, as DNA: TGCGCCAGCAGCCCCAATGGTGGGGGTTACTCTGGAAACACCATATATTTT.

The DNA for the CDR3 is TGTGCCAGCAGCTTAACTGAGTCCTACGAGCAGTACTTC. Translated, it gives CASSLTESYEQYF. The V gene is TRBV7-2, the J gene TRBJ2-7; D call uncertain. Deletions cut 2 bases from V and 1 base from J, with 6 bases between. Germline lookup yields CDR1 SGHTA and CDR2 FQGNSA. This CDR3 contains 13 residues. The complete variable domain, with remaining parts taken from reference TRBV7-2 and TRBJ2-7, reads GAGVSQSPSNKVTEKGKDVELRCDPISGHTALYWYRQSLGQGLEFLIYFQGNSAPDKSGLPSDRFSAERTGGSVSTLTIQRTQQEDSAVYLCASSLTESYEQYFGPGTRLTVT.

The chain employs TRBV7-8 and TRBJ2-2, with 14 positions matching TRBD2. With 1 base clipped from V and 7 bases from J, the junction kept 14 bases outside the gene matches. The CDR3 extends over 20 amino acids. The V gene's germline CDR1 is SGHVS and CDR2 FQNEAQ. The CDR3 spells CASSLGVAGLAGESGGELFF. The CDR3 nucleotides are TGTGCCAGCAGCTTAGGAGTAGCGGGACTAGCGGGAGAGTCGGGCGGGGAGCTGTTTTTT. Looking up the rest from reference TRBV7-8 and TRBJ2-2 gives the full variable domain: GAGVSQSPRYKVAKRGQDVALRCDPISGHVSLFWYQQALGQGPEFLTYFQNEAQLDKSGLPSDRFFAERPEGSVSTLKIQRTQQEDSAVYLCASSLGVAGLAGESGGELFFGEGSRLTVL.

CDR3 nucleotides: TGTGCCAGCAGCGTTGAAGGGCCAGGGGCAGATACGCAGTATTTT. It translates to CASSVEGPGADTQYF. The chain has TRBV9 and TRBJ2-3, with a tentative D call TRBD1 (6 bases). Germline V gene data show CDR1 as SGDLS and CDR2 as YYNGEE. The CDR3 extends over 15 amino acids. Trimming cost V 2 bases and J 4 bases, with 14 bases left between them.

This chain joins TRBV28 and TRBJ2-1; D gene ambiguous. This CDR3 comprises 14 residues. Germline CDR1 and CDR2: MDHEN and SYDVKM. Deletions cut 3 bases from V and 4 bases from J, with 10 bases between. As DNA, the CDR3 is TGTGCCAGCAGTTTCAGAGCGCTGTACAATGAGCAGTTCTTC. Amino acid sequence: CASSFRALYNEQFF.

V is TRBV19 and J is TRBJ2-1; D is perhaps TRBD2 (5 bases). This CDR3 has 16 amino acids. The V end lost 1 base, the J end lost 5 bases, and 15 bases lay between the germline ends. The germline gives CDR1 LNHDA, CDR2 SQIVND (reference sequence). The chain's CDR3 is CASSIAEGRHNNEQFF. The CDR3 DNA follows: TGTGCCAGTAGTATAGCAGAGGGTAGGCACAACAATGAGCAGTTCTTC.

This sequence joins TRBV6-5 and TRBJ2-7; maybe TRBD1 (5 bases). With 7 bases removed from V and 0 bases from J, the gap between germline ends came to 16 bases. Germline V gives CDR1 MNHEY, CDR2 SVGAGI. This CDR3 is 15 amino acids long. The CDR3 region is CASMGPTASSYEQYF. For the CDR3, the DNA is TGTGCCAGCATGGGCCCGACAGCTAGCTCCTACGAGCAGTACTTC.

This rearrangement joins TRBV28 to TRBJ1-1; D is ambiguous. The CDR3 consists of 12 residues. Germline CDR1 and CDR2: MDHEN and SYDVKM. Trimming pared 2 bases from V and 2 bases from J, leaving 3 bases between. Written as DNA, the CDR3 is TGTGCCAGCAGTTTAGGCAACACTGAAGCTTTCTTT. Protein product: CASSLGNTEAFF.

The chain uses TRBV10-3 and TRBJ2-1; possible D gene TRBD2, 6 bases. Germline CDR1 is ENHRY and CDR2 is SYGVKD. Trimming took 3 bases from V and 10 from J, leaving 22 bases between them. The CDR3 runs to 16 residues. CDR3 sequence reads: CAISDLKKEGGREQFF. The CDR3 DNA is TGTGCCATCAGTGACCTCAAGAAGGAGGGAGGACGCGAGCAGTTCTTC.

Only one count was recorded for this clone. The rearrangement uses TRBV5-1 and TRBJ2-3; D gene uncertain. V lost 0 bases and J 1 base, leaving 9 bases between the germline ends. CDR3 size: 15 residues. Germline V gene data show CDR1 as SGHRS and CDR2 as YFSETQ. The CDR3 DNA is TGCGCCAGCAGCTTGGTCCAACGAGGCACAGATACGCAGTATTTT. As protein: CASSLVQRGTDTQYF.

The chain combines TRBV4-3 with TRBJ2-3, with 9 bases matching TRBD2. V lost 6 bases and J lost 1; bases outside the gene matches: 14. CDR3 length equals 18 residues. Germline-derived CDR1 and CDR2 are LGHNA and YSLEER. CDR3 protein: CASSPRVAGEAGTDTQYF. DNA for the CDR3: TGCGCCAGCAGTCCCCGTGTAGCGGGAGAGGCAGGCACAGATACGCAGTATTTT.

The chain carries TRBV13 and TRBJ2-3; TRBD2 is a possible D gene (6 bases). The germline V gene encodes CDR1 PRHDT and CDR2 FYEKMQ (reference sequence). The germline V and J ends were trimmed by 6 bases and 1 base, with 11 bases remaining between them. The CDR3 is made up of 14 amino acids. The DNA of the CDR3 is TGTGCCAGCAGAACTAGCCTAGGCACAGATACGCAGTATTTT. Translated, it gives CASRTSLGTDTQYF. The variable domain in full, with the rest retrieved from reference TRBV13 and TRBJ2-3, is AAGVIQSPRHLIKEKRETATLKCYPIPRHDTVYWYQQGPGQDPQFLISFYEKMQSDKGSIPDRFSAQQFSDYHSELNMSSLELGDSALYFCASRTSLGTDTQYFGPGTRLTVL.